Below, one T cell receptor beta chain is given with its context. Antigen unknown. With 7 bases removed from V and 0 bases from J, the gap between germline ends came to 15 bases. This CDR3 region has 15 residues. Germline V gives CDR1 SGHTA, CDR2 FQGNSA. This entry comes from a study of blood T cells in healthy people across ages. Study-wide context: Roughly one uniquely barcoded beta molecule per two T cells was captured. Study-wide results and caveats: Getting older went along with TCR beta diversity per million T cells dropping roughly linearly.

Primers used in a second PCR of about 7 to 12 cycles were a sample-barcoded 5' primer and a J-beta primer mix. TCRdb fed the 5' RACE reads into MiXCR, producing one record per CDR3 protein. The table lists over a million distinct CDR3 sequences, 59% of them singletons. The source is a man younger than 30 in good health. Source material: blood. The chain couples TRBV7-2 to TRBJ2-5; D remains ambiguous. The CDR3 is CASTPLERYQETQYF. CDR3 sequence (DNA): TGTGCCAGCACCCCTCTCGAACGCTACCAAGAGACCCAGTACTTC.